This TCR beta chain is drawn from a study of read filtering for tumor transcriptome and immune sequencing. Study in general: The cohort had roughly 17 men and some 13 women aged about 47 to 90, mean roughly 70 years. Revised staging placed roughly eight patients in R-ISS I, about 17 in II, about 7 in III. Per sample, TCR-region reads ranged about 4.05 to 11 million by IR-seq, roughly 80 to 1273 by RNA-seq.

V gave up 1 base and J gave up 2 bases, with 11 bases separating them. The germline CDR1 and CDR2 sequences are SGHDN and FVKESK. This CDR3 spans 15 amino acids. This clonotype was recorded a few times. A much larger clone differs by one base, so this may be a read error. Bone marrow was sampled from every patient at the time of active disease. Molecular barcoded adaptors covering alpha/delta and beta/gamma chains were used on approximately 400 ng RNA. TCRdb re-called the reads through MiXCR, storing one row per CDR3 protein. The sample shows about 130,000 distinct CDR3 sequences, roughly 13% of them seen only once.

This TCR was sampled from a donor at least 40 years old with multiple myeloma. Sequencing was performed on a population of CD138-negative cells sorted from bone marrow. The rearrangement links TRBV14 to TRBJ1-1, with unresolved D. The CDR3 is CASSQVRGINTEAFF. CDR3 in DNA: TGTGCCAGCAGCCAAGTTCGCGGCATAAACACTGAAGCTTTCTTT.